The T cell receptor beta chain described here comes from a study of CD8+ T cells in alopecia areata. CDR1 LGHNA and CDR2 YNFKEQ come from the germline V gene. V gave up 3 bases and J gave up 0 bases, with 8 bases separating them. The CDR3 has 15 residues. RNA extraction and reverse transcription yielded cDNA as sequencing template. Here immunoSEQ multiplex PCR was the method, and the copy in TCRdb shows in-frame clones only, minus some. The data show approximately 110,000 clones, roughly 55% seen once. Study-level findings and limits: Scalp clonality decreased significantly with tofacitinib, and so did expanded CD8+ clones among the top 100.

About this clone itself: Its antigen is as yet unknown.

Treatment specified: oral pan-JAK inhibitor, 5-10 mg twice daily. This material consisted of CD8+ T cells sorted from blood, taken at week 24, from a patient treated with tofacitinib. This sequence joins TRBV4-2 and TRBJ1-4; D ambiguous. This clonotype was obtained from a human donor with alopecia areata. CDR3 coding DNA: TGTGCCAGCAGCCAGCAGCCAGCAACTAATGAAAAACTGTTTTTT. Translated, it gives CASSQQPATNEKLFF.